This passage covers 9 T cell receptor beta chains from one sample sequenced in a study of identical twins (dated by TCRdb to 2015 to 2016). The library was generated by 5' RACE. The sequencer listed for this sample is Illumina HiSeq 2000. TCRdb reworked the public reads: Q25 trimming with fastp, MiXCR clone assembly, productive beta chains retained. Rows with one shared CDR3 protein collapse into an entry with the most common genes and DNA. In all, the sample holds hundreds of thousands of distinct CDR3 sequences, and over 5% of those were seen once. 1.5% to 2% of the sample goes to the ten largest clones. Material for sequencing was naive T cells sorted from blood. The cell subset or site label for this specimen denotes: cells isolated with a human naive T-cell isolation kit. All receptors derive from a man younger than 30 in good health.

This clonotype was recorded a few times. V and J are TRBV28 and TRBJ2-7; 9 positions agree with TRBD2. This CDR3 has 14 amino acids. Trimming removed 6 bases from V and 2 bases from J; junction bases left unmatched: 5. Germline V gene sequence: CDR1 MDHEN, CDR2 SYDVKM. The CDR3 sequence: CASRGGRVTYEQYF. The DNA for the CDR3 is TGTGCCAGCAGGGGCGGGAGGGTGACCTACGAGCAGTACTTC.

This clonotype occurred many times. CDR3 region: CASRGGGQGQETQYF. The CDR3 DNA follows: TGTGCCAGCAGGGGGGGGGGACAGGGACAAGAGACCCAGTACTTC. This rearrangement joins TRBV7-2 to TRBJ2-5, with 9 positions matching TRBD1. This CDR3 contains 15 residues. The V gene end was trimmed by 6 bases and the J gene end by 2 bases; junction bases not matched to a gene: 7. Germline-derived CDR1 and CDR2 are SGHTA and FQGNSA.

The rearrangement uses TRBV28 and TRBJ2-7; weak D call: TRBD2 (7 bases). Germline V gives CDR1 MDHEN, CDR2 SYDVKM. The length of the CDR3 is 13 residues. The V end was cut by 3 bases, the J end by 7 bases, with 13 bases between. The chain's CDR3 is CASSLGGPGEQYF. In nucleotides, the CDR3 is TGTGCCAGCAGTTTGGGGGGGCCGGGGGAGCAGTACTTC.

This clonotype has just a few counts. This sequence may be a read error, since a much larger clone differs from it by one base. The chain links TRBV6-2 or TRBV6-3 to TRBJ2-7; D not certain. Germline CDR1 is MNHEY and CDR2 is SVGEGT. This CDR3 spans 11 amino acids. The CDR3, as DNA: TGTGCCAGCAGTAACTCCTACGAGCAGTACGTC. Residues: CASSNSYEQYV.

This clonotype was recorded at least ten times. This chain links TRBV5-1 with TRBJ2-1; 7 nucleotides line up with TRBD2. V shed 0 bases and J 2 bases; nucleotides not matched to a gene: 5. CDR3 length: 16 residues. Germline CDR1 reads SGHRS; CDR2 reads YFSETQ. The CDR3 loop is CASSLEGSGPYNEQFF. The CDR3 DNA follows: TGCGCCAGCAGCTTGGAGGGTAGCGGGCCCTACAATGAGCAGTTCTTC.

There are many counts of this clonotype. This sequence joins TRBV6-2 or TRBV6-3 and TRBJ1-4; D not certain. The V end was cut by 1 base, the J end by 0 bases, with 9 bases between. The CDR3 is 16 amino acids. Germline V lookup: CDR1 MNHEY, CDR2 SVGEGT. As DNA, the CDR3 is TGTGCCAGCAGTTACTTCGGGTCCCCAACTAATGAAAAACTGTTTTTT. Protein: CASSYFGSPTNEKLFF.

The chain combines TRBV12-3 or TRBV12-4 with TRBJ2-5, with 10 bases fitting TRBD2. Germline trimming cut 5 bases from V and 5 bases from J; bases unmatched to any gene: 11. The CDR3 extends over 16 amino acids. The CDR3 protein is CASSPPAGGRGETQYF. The CDR3 DNA reads TGTGCCAGCAGTCCCCCAGCGGGAGGGCGCGGGGAGACCCAGTACTTC.

This clonotype was seen only a few times. CDR3: CAWSPNRRARKFNEKLFF. CDR3 DNA sequence: TGTGCCTGGAGTCCAAACCGGAGGGCTCGAAAGTTTAATGAAAAACTGTTTTTT. The chain links TRBV30 to TRBJ1-4; D ambiguous. Germline-derived CDR1 and CDR2 are GTSNPN and SVGIG (reference sequence). The length of the CDR3 is 18 residues. Trimming removed 2 bases from V and 4 bases from J, with 23 bases in between.

This clonotype was counted only a few times. V and J are TRBV7-8 and TRBJ1-5, with 7 bases lining up with TRBD1. With V trimmed by 5 bases and J by 1 base, 8 bases remained unmatched. CDR3 length: 16 residues. CDR1 is SGHVS, CDR2 FQNEAQ, per germline. The chain's CDR3 is CASSARQGWSNQPQHF. The CDR3 DNA follows: TGTGCCAGCAGCGCCCGACAGGGTTGGAGCAATCAGCCCCAGCATTTT.